What follows is one T cell receptor beta chain and its context. Its target is not known. These data come from a study of cytomegalovirus exposure and HLA in healthy donors. Broader study findings: In a later analysis, HLA-C alleles had the fewest associated TCRs, DRB1 alleles the most. Prediction of most subjects' HLA-A and HLA-B alleles by TCR beta sequences was reportedly accurate. CMV serostatus stood as the only immune exposure information on hand. Common viral pathogens seemed to be connected with several of the most significant clusters, according to a later analysis.

PCR involved 60 Vbeta and 13 Jbeta primers. Clones were read by immunoSEQ multiplex PCR, and TCRdb kept only the in-frame ones, dropping some. This listing includes 100,000 to 150,000 clones. The receptor comes from a man aged 40-50 years in good health and CMV-seronegative. Sequenced sample: PBMCs.

In DNA form, the CDR3 reads TGTGCCAGCAGACGCCAGGGGGAGGCGGTTGGGGCCAACGTCCTGACTTTC. This encodes CASRRQGEAVGANVLTF. The chain combines TRBV27 with TRBJ2-6, with D possibly matching TRBD1 (7 bases). The CDR3 sequence is 17 residues long. The germline CDR1 and CDR2 sequences are MNHEY and SMNVEV (reference sequence). Trimming took 6 bases from V and 3 from J, leaving 18 bases between them.